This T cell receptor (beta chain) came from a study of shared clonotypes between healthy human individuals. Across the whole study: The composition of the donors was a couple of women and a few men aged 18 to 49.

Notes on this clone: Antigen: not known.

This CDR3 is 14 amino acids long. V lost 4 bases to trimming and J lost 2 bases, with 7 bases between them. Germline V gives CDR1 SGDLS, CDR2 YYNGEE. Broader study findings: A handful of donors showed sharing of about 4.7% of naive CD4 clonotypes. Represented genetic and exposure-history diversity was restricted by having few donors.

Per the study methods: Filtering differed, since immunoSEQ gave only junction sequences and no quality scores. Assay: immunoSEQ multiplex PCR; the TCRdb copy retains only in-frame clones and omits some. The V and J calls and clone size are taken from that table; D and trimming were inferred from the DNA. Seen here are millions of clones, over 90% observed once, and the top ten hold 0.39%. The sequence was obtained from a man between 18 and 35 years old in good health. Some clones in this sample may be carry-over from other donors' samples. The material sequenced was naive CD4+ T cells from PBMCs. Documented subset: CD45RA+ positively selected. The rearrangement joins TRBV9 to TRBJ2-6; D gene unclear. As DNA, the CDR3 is TGTGCCAGCAGCCCCGTGGCTGGGGCCAACGTCCTGACTTTC. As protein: CASSPVAGANVLTF. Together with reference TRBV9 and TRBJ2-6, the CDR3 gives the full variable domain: DSGVTQTPKHLITATGQRVTLRCSPRSGDLSVYWYQQSLDQGLQFLIQYYNGEERAKGNILERFSAQQFPDLHSELNLSSLELGDSALYFCASSPVAGANVLTFGAGSRLTVL.